A selection of T cell receptor beta chains follows, all from one sample in a study of blood T cell repertoires in COVID-19. Some clones are missing from TCRdb's copy, which holds only in-frame ones; the method was immunoSEQ multiplex PCR. The sample carries some 390,000 clones, 75% to 90% recorded once. What was sequenced was peripheral blood. These receptors came from a woman in her forties with COVID-19, enrolled during active disease. The CDR3 runs from the conserved cysteine through the conserved F or W. The D gene is left open where the match is weak. A clone size is listed for some rows: how often the clone was seen (once, few, many), or a class if it is expanded.

j_gene | v_gene | d_gene | abundance | CDR3aa | CDR3nt
TRBJ2-1 | TRBV24-1 | - | - | CATSDNYDNEQFF | TGTGCCACCAGTGATAACTACGACAATGAGCAGTTCTTC
TRBJ1-5 | TRBV27 | TRBD1 | once | CASSLGTGSDQPQHF | TGTGCCAGCAGTCTCGGGACAGGGTCTGATCAGCCCCAGCATTTT
TRBJ1-5 | TRBV27 | - | few | CASSLGPGAGNQPQHF | TGTGCCAGCAGTTTGGGGCCAGGGGCCGGCAATCAGCCCCAGCATTTT
TRBJ1-5 | TRBV7-8 | TRBD1 | - | CASSLAIGTVRNQPQHF | TGTGCCAGCAGCTTAGCGATTGGGACAGTGCGGAATCAGCCCCAGCATTTT
TRBJ1-2 | TRBV30 | - | - | CAWAGVLSGYTF | TGTGCCTGGGCAGGGGTGCTGAGCGGCTACACCTTC
TRBJ1-1 | TRBV6-6 | - | - | CATSGGGIEAFF | TGTGCCACCTCGGGGGGCGGAATTGAAGCTTTCTTT
TRBJ1-2 | TRBV7-2 | TRBD1 | - | CASSLDSSGTGSGYTF | TGTGCCAGCAGCTTAGACTCCTCCGGGACAGGGAGTGGCTACACCTTC
TRBJ2-3 | TRBV5-1 | - | - | CASSFYKEVADTQYF | TGCGCCAGCAGCTTCTATAAAGAGGTGGCAGATACGCAGTATTTT
TRBJ1-5 | TRBV27 | TRBD1 | - | CASSLGTGVIQPQHF | TGTGCCAGCAGTTTAGGGACAGGGGTGATTCAGCCCCAGCATTTT
TRBJ1-2 | TRBV5-5 | TRBD1 | - | CASSSVTGANYGYTF | TGTGCCAGCAGCTCAGTTACAGGGGCAAACTATGGCTACACCTTC
TRBJ1-4 | TRBV4-3 | TRBD1 | - | CASSQKTGSNEKLFF | TGCGCCAGCAGCCAAAAGACAGGGTCTAATGAAAAACTGTTTTTT
TRBJ1-5 | TRBV23-1 | - | - | CASSREQPQHF | TGCGCCAGCAGTCGAGAACAGCCCCAGCATTTT
TRBJ2-7 | TRBV7-9 | TRBD1 | - | CASSFGTAYEQYF | TGTGCCAGCAGCTTCGGGACAGCTTACGAGCAGTACTTC
TRBJ1-2 | TRBV5-8 | - | - | CASSLRNYGYTF | TGTGCCAGCAGCTTGCGTAACTATGGCTACACCTTC
TRBJ1-4 | TRBV11-2 | - | - | CASSVRGPTNEKLFF | TGTGCCAGCAGCGTCAGGGGCCCAACTAATGAAAAACTGTTTTTT
TRBJ1-2 | TRBV6-6 | - | few | CASSLDGGNSYGYTF | TGTGCCAGCAGTTTGGATGGAGGGAACTCCTATGGCTACACCTTC
TRBJ1-2 | TRBV30 | - | - | CARGAVGYTF | TGTGCCAGGGGGGCTGTCGGCTACACCTTC
TRBJ2-3 | TRBV7-2 | - | - | CASSFDRFTDTQYF | TGTGCCAGCAGCTTCGACAGGTTCACAGATACGCAGTATTTT
TRBJ2-1 | TRBV7-3 | TRBD2 | - | CASSLRAGENEQFF | TGTGCCAGCAGCTTAAGAGCGGGAGAGAATGAGCAGTTCTTC
TRBJ1-2 | TRBV7-2 | - | - | CASSLDGGYTF | TGTGCCAGCAGCTTAGACGGGGGCTACACCTTC
TRBJ2-1 | TRBV19 | TRBD2 | - | CASSPGLNEQFF | TGTGCCAGTAGTCCGGGACTAAATGAGCAGTTCTTC
TRBJ2-7 | TRBV7-2 | TRBD1 | - | CASSSGTGLYEQYF | TGTGCCAGCAGCTCCGGGACAGGGCTCTACGAGCAGTACTTC
TRBJ1-1 | TRBV19 | - | - | CASSIVQNTEAFF | TGTGCCAGTAGTATTGTCCAGAACACTGAAGCTTTCTTT
TRBJ1-2 | TRBV9 | TRBD1 | - | CASSVTGQDGYTF | TGTGCCAGCAGCGTTACGGGACAGGATGGCTACACCTTC
TRBJ2-4 | TRBV28 | - | - | CASSGQQGLQYF | TGTGCCAGCAGTGGTCAACAGGGCCTTCAGTACTTC
TRBJ1-5 | TRBV6-1 | - | - | CASSDRDSYSNQPQHF | TGTGCCAGCAGTGATAGGGACTCCTATAGCAATCAGCCCCAGCATTTT
TRBJ2-1 | TRBV7-2 | - | - | CASSLDPQTNEQFF | TGTGCCAGCAGCTTAGACCCGCAGACAAATGAGCAGTTCTTC
TRBJ1-4 | TRBV11-3 | - | - | CASSLGGGPNEKLFF | TGTGCCAGCAGCTTAGGCGGAGGACCTAATGAAAAACTGTTTTTT
TRBJ1-6 | TRBV5-1 | TRBD1 | - | CASSSGQGLASNSPLHF | TGCGCCAGCAGCTCCGGACAGGGATTAGCGAGTAATTCACCCCTCCACTTT
TRBJ2-7 | TRBV5-1 | - | - | CASSSGSHEQYF | TGCGCCAGCAGCAGCGGGTCGCACGAGCAGTACTTC
TRBJ1-1 | TRBV19 | - | few | CASSIPRGNMHTEAFF | TGTGCCAGTAGTATTCCTAGGGGGAACATGCACACTGAAGCTTTCTTT
TRBJ1-3 | TRBV4-3 | - | - | CASSQVLAGFGGNTIYF | TGCGCCAGCAGCCAAGTATTGGCAGGTTTCGGTGGAAACACCATATATTTT
TRBJ1-4 | TRBV29-1 | TRBD1 | - | CSVDGGGQEKLFF | TGCAGCGTTGATGGAGGGGGCCAAGAAAAACTGTTTTTT
TRBJ1-1 | TRBV5-1 | - | - | CASSLRAGGTEAFF | TGCGCCAGCAGCCTGAGGGCCGGGGGTACTGAAGCTTTCTTT
TRBJ1-1 | TRBV14 | TRBD1 | - | CASSRQGMNTEAFF | TGTGCCAGCAGTCGACAGGGCATGAACACTGAAGCTTTCTTT
TRBJ1-1 | TRBV10-3 | - | once | CAISDGVTGAFF | TGTGCCATCAGTGACGGTGTCACGGGGGCTTTCTTT
TRBJ1-6 | TRBV7-2 | - | - | CASSWEPVNSPLHF | TGTGCCAGCAGCTGGGAGCCAGTTAATTCACCCCTCCACTTT
TRBJ2-1 | TRBV28 | TRBD2 | - | CASSFIREGPNEQFF | TGTGCCAGCAGTTTTATACGGGAGGGCCCCAATGAGCAGTTCTTC
TRBJ2-3 | TRBV7-2 | TRBD2 | - | CASSPSGGALYF | TGTGCCAGCAGCCCTAGCGGGGGGGCCCTGTATTTT